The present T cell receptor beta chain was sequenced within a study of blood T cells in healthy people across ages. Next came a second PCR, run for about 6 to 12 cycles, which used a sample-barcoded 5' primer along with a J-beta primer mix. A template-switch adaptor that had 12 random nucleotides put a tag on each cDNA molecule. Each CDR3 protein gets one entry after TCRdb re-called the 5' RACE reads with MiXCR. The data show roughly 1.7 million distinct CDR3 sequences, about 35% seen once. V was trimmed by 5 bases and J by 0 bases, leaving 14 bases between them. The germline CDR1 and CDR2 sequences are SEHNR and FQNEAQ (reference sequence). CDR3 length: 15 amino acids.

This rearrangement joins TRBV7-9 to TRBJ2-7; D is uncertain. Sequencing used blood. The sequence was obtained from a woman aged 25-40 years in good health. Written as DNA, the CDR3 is TGTGCCAGCAGCCCTGTCGGCATAAACTCCTACGAGCAGTACTTC. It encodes CASSPVGINSYEQYF.